This TCR beta chain stems from a study of cytotoxic CD8 clonotypes in ibrutinib-treated CLL. This clone was detected only once. This table comes from immunoSEQ multiplex PCR, and its TCRdb copy is limited to in-frame clones, with some not included. This table has around 300,000 clones, roughly 79% appearing once. Trimming took 2 bases from V and 5 from J, leaving 10 bases between them. The CDR3 is 13 residues long. Germline V gene sequence: CDR1 SGHTA, CDR2 FQGNSA. The source material was PBMCs, sampled before ibrutinib treatment. The receptor was isolated from a human donor with chronic lymphocytic leukemia. The chain is built from TRBV7-2 and TRBJ2-7; no definite D call. The CDR3 bases are TGTGCCAGCAGCTTACTCTGGTGGGACGAGCAGTACTTC. This sequence encodes CASSLLWWDEQYF.